These 31 T cell receptor beta chains were all obtained from the same sample, sequenced in a study of T cells in tuberculosis. The method was immunoSEQ multiplex PCR; TCRdb's version includes in-frame clones alone and lacks a portion of them. Of approximately 35,000 clones in the sample, less than 97% were seen once. Sequencing was done on a sample of PBMCs. These receptors originate from a donor aged 5-35 years with latent tuberculosis or without tuberculosis infection.

The gene calls are TRBV5-4 and TRBJ2-1; 10 bases map to TRBD2. The CDR3 has 15 amino acids. Germline CDR1 is SGHNT and CDR2 is YYREEE (reference sequence). The V segment lost 4 bases and the J segment 4 bases; nucleotides outside the gene matches: 5. In nucleotides, the CDR3 is TGTGCCAGCAGCCGGACGACTAGCGGGTACAATGAGCAGTTCTTC. It codes for CASSRTTSGYNEQFF.

CDR3 residues: CASSLHGLARTDTQYF. The CDR3 DNA follows: TGTGCCAGCAGTTTACACGGACTAGCACGCACAGATACGCAGTATTTT. This chain joins TRBV28 and TRBJ2-3; the match to TRBD2 covers 8 bases. Trimming removed 2 bases from V and 1 base from J; junction bases left unmatched: 5. Germline CDR1 reads MDHEN; CDR2 reads SYDVKM. The CDR3 is 16 amino acids.

The rearrangement uses TRBV2 and TRBJ1-5; 11 bases are a match to TRBD1. Germline V gives CDR1 SNHLY, CDR2 FYNNEI. This CDR3 comprises 16 residues. With 5 bases clipped from V and 4 bases from J, the junction kept 7 bases outside the gene matches. The chain's CDR3 is CASSRDRGFFNQPQHF. The CDR3 DNA is TGTGCCAGCAGTCGGGACAGGGGGTTTTTTAATCAGCCCCAGCATTTT.

The V call is TRBV9, the J call TRBJ1-6; D not certain. The germline CDR1 and CDR2 sequences are SGDLS and YYNGEE. V was pared by 1 base and J by 4 bases, with 6 bases between. The CDR3 contains 14 residues. The DNA for the CDR3 is TGTGCCAGCAGCGTAAGTCAGTATAATTCACCCCTCCACTTT. Translating it yields CASSVSQYNSPLHF. Full variable domain (rest looked up from reference TRBV9 and TRBJ1-6): DSGVTQTPKHLITATGQRVTLRCSPRSGDLSVYWYQQSLDQGLQFLIQYYNGEERAKGNILERFSAQQFPDLHSELNLSSLELGDSALYFCASSVSQYNSPLHFGNGTRLTVT.

CDR3: CASSDVRAGAKETQYF. CDR3 DNA sequence: TGTGCCAGCAGCGATGTTCGGGCGGGGGCTAAAGAGACCCAGTACTTC. The chain has TRBV2 and TRBJ2-5; perhaps TRBD2 as D (7 bases). Germline CDR1 is SNHLY and CDR2 is FYNNEI. This CDR3 region has 16 residues. Trimming left V 6 bases short and J 3 bases short, with 20 bases between.

V gene TRBV30 combines with J gene TRBJ1-4; D is possibly TRBD1 (5 bases). CDR1 and CDR2 (germline): GTSNPN, SVGIG (reference sequence). Deletions cut 2 bases from V and 9 bases from J, with 10 bases between. This CDR3 spans 12 amino acids. CDR3 nucleotide sequence: TGTGCCTGGAGTCCCCAGGGAAAAAAACTGTTTTTT. Protein sequence: CAWSPQGKKLFF.

The chain joins TRBV11-2 to TRBJ2-7; the match to TRBD2 covers 14 bases. Trimming removed 4 bases from V and 6 bases from J; junction bases left unmatched: 5. The CDR3 covers 15 residues. Germline CDR1 reads SGHAT; CDR2 reads FQNNGV. The CDR3: CASSSNGLAGGEQYF. The CDR3, as DNA: TGTGCCAGCAGCTCCAACGGACTAGCGGGAGGCGAGCAGTACTTC.

The gene calls are TRBV30 and TRBJ1-1; a possible D gene is TRBD1 (5 bases). V shed 3 bases and J shed 4 bases, with 18 bases lying between them. Germline CDR1 and CDR2: GTSNPN and SVGIG (reference sequence). CDR3 length: 15 residues. CDR3 amino acids: CAWRPHGGIGTEAFF. For the CDR3, the DNA is TGTGCCTGGAGACCACACGGGGGGATAGGCACTGAAGCTTTCTTT.

The chain is built from TRBV20-1 and TRBJ2-1, with no clear D. The CDR3 length is 11 residues. Trimming left V 3 bases short and J 9 bases short, with 9 bases between. CDR1 is DFQATT, CDR2 SNEGSKA, per germline (reference sequence). For the CDR3, the DNA is TGCAGTGCTAGTAGCCGCGGTGAGCAGTTCTTC. It specifies CSASSRGEQFF.

This clone was detected once. The chain couples TRBV6-5 to TRBJ1-2, with 9 positions matching TRBD1. Germline V CDR1 and CDR2: MNHEY, SVGAGI. V lost 5 bases and J lost 7; bases outside the gene matches: 11. CDR3 length: 15 amino acids. CDR3 sequence: CASSHKTGGIGGYTF. In DNA form, the CDR3 reads TGTGCCAGCAGTCACAAGACAGGGGGTATCGGTGGCTACACCTTC.

The chain combines TRBV4-3 with TRBJ1-2; D is undetermined. Germline V CDR1 and CDR2: LGHNA, YSLEER. Trimming stripped 1 base from V and 5 bases from J, with 14 bases between. The CDR3 spans 15 residues. CDR3 loop: CASSQGTVSYYGYTF. In nucleotides, the CDR3 is TGCGCCAGCAGCCAAGGGACTGTGAGTTATTATGGCTACACCTTC.

This clone was picked up one time. V usage is TRBV7-9 and J usage is TRBJ2-1, with 12 bases matching TRBD2. The CDR3 loop spans 15 amino acids. V lost 10 bases and J lost 5; bases outside the gene matches: 9. In germline, CDR1 is SEHNR, CDR2 FQNEAQ (reference sequence). CDR3: CATLLTSGGNNEQFF. CDR3 sequence (DNA): TGTGCCACCCTACTTACTAGCGGGGGGAACAATGAGCAGTTCTTC. Looking up the rest from reference TRBV7-9 and TRBJ2-1 gives the full variable domain: DTGVSQNPRHKITKRGQNVTFRCDPISEHNRLYWYRQTLGQGPEFLTYFQNEAQLEKSRLLSDRFSAERPKGSFSTLEIQRTEQGDSAMYLCATLLTSGGNNEQFFGPGTRLTVL.

The genes are TRBV4-2 and TRBJ2-7; TRBD2 matches 13 bases. CDR3 size: 16 residues. In germline, CDR1 is LGHNA, CDR2 YNFKEQ. V gave up 4 bases and J gave up 6 bases; unmatched junction bases: 9. CDR3 sequence (DNA): TGTGCCAGCAGCCCAACCACTAGCGGGGGGGTTAGCGAGCAGTACTTC. It translates to CASSPTTSGGVSEQYF.

The chain joins TRBV7-8 to TRBJ1-5, with TRBD1 matching 11 bases. This CDR3 is built from 15 residues. Germline CDR1 SGHVS, CDR2 FQNEAQ. J gave up 9 bases and V 3 bases, and 7 bases lay outside the gene matches. This CDR3 reads CASSFDRDRGVPQHF. CDR3 bases: TGTGCCAGCAGCTTCGATAGGGACAGGGGGGTGCCCCAGCATTTT.

V usage is TRBV9 and J usage is TRBJ2-1; D unclear. The V gene lost 5 bases and the J gene lost 7 bases, with 22 bases spanning the gap. The CDR3 has 16 residues. The germline V gene has CDR1 SGDLS and CDR2 YYNGEE. CDR3 residues: CASSGVPTLSENEQFF. CDR3 coding DNA: TGTGCCAGCAGTGGAGTACCCACCTTGTCGGAGAATGAGCAGTTCTTC.

The chain combines TRBV5-1 with TRBJ1-2, with unresolved D. From germline, CDR1 is SGHRS and CDR2 YFSETQ. Trimming removed 5 bases at V and 7 bases at J, with 18 bases between. The CDR3 consists of 14 residues. CDR3 nucleotides: TGCGCCAGCAGAACGGACGGCGGGCCTGTTGGCTACACCTTC. Translated: CASRTDGGPVGYTF.

The chain combines TRBV7-9 with TRBJ1-1; the D gene is possibly TRBD1 (6 bases). V was pared by 6 bases and J by 1 base, with 9 bases between. The length of the CDR3 is 13 residues. Germline lookup yields CDR1 SEHNR and CDR2 FQNEAQ (reference sequence). CDR3 sequence (DNA): TGTGCCAGCAGGGGACAAACGAACACTGAAGCTTTCTTT. Its protein is CASRGQTNTEAFF.

The rearrangement joins TRBV2 to TRBJ2-7; possibly TRBD2 for D (5 bases). Germline-derived CDR1 and CDR2 are SNHLY and FYNNEI. The CDR3 contains 14 residues. Between the trimmed V and J ends, which lost 1 base and 6 bases, there was a span of 13 bases. CDR3 protein: CASSEGRPLGEQYF. CDR3 nucleotide sequence: TGTGCCAGCAGTGAAGGGAGGCCGTTGGGCGAGCAGTACTTC. The variable domain in full, with the rest retrieved from reference TRBV2 and TRBJ2-7, is EPEVTQTPSHQVTQMGQEVILRCVPISNHLYFYWYRQILGQKVEFLVSFYNNEISEKSEIFDDQFSVERPDGSNFTLKIRSTKLEDSAMYFCASSEGRPLGEQYFGPGTRLTVT.

V usage is TRBV29-1 and J usage is TRBJ2-1, with 9 bases matching TRBD1. This CDR3 comprises 16 residues. Germline-derived CDR1 and CDR2 are SQVTM and ANQGSEA. The J segment lost 3 bases and the V segment lost 3 bases, leaving 9 bases of the junction unmatched. The CDR3 DNA sequence: TGCAGCGTTGACCATCCGGACAGGGGACTCTACAATGAGCAGTTCTTC. Its translation is CSVDHPDRGLYNEQFF.

This chain connects TRBV25-1 to TRBJ1-1, with D possibly being TRBD1 (5 bases). The CDR3 has 12 residues. V was cut by 3 bases and J by 10 bases, with 12 bases left in between. CDR1 and CDR2 from the germline V gene are MGHDK and SYGVNS. CDR3 nucleotide sequence: TGTGCCAGCAGTGATCCGGTCGGGGGAGCTTTCTTT. It specifies CASSDPVGGAFF.

The rearrangement uses TRBV29-1 and TRBJ1-2; weak D call: TRBD1 (6 bases). Per the germline V gene, CDR1 is SQVTM and CDR2 is ANQGSEA. Trimming took off 6 bases at V and 8 bases at J, with 19 bases between the two ends. The CDR3 is 13 residues long. The CDR3 nucleotides are TGCAGCGTGGGGGAGACTCTCGGGACAGGCTACACCTTC. The encoded protein is CSVGETLGTGYTF.

The CDR3: CASSYTGGDGYTF. The CDR3 nucleotides are TGTGCCAGTAGTTACACAGGGGGCGATGGCTACACCTTC. The rearrangement uses TRBV19 and TRBJ1-2, with TRBD1 matching 9 bases. Germline V gene lookup returns CDR1 LNHDA and CDR2 SQIVND (reference sequence). The CDR3 loop spans 13 amino acids. The V gene end was trimmed by 5 bases and the J gene end by 6 bases; junction bases not matched to a gene: 4.

The CDR3 sequence is CASSPGEPQETQYF. The CDR3 DNA follows: TGTGCCAGCTCACCGGGCGAGCCTCAAGAGACCCAGTACTTC. The chain employs TRBV18 and TRBJ2-5; no firm D call. V lost 3 bases to trimming and J lost 2 bases, with 10 bases between them. Germline CDR1 reads KGHSH; CDR2 reads LQKENI. The CDR3 totals 14 residues.

V usage is TRBV27 and J usage is TRBJ1-1; 7 bases line up with TRBD1. The germline CDR1 and CDR2 sequences are MNHEY and SMNVEV (reference sequence). The CDR3 consists of 15 residues. V lost 0 bases to trimming and J lost 8 bases; unmatched junction nucleotides: 9. The CDR3 nucleotides read TGTGCCAGCAGTTTATCGAGGTCTCCGGACAGGGAAGCTTTCTTT. Residues: CASSLSRSPDREAFF.

The rearrangement joins TRBV29-1 to TRBJ1-2, with 9 bases aligning to TRBD1. CDR1 SQVTM and CDR2 ANQGSEA come from the germline V gene. J gave up 5 bases and V 2 bases, and 3 bases lay outside the gene matches. The CDR3 has 13 amino acids. The CDR3 nucleotides are TGCAGCGTTGAACAGGGGACAGGGTATGGCTACACCTTC. Translating gives CSVEQGTGYGYTF. The full variable domain, its missing parts supplied by reference TRBV29-1 and TRBJ1-2, is SAVISQKPSRDICQRGTSLTIQCQVDSQVTMMFWYRQQPGQSLTLIATANQGSEATYESGFVIDKFPISRPNLTFSTLTVSNMSPEDSSIYLCSVEQGTGYGYTFGSGTRLTVV.

The chain recombines TRBV11-2 with TRBJ1-2; TRBD1 matches 8 bases. Per germline, CDR1 SGHAT and CDR2 FQNNGV. Germline trimming cut 5 bases from V and 8 bases from J; bases unmatched to any gene: 10. The CDR3 consists of 14 residues. CDR3 nucleotides: TGTGCCAGCAGCCTTCAGGGGGCGCGGAGGGGCTACACCTTC. This sequence encodes CASSLQGARRGYTF.

The J gene is TRBJ2-3, the V gene TRBV5-1; TRBD2 aligns across 10 bases. The CDR3 runs 15 residues. CDR1 is SGHRS, CDR2 YFSETQ, per germline. The J segment lost 4 bases and the V segment lost 2 bases, leaving 4 bases of the junction unmatched. CDR3 coding DNA: TGCGCCAGCAGCTTTACTAGCGGGGATGCAGATACGCAGTATTTT. Amino acids: CASSFTSGDADTQYF.

The chain joins TRBV14 to TRBJ2-1, with 9 bases matching TRBD2. V trimming: 2 bases; J trimming: 3 bases; junction bases outside the gene matches: 11. Germline CDR1 reads SGHDN; CDR2 reads FVKESK. CDR3 size: 18 residues. This CDR3 is CASSQRYIAGANYNEQFF. Here the CDR3 DNA reads TGTGCCAGCAGCCAAAGGTATATAGCGGGAGCGAACTACAATGAGCAGTTCTTC.

The chain links TRBV5-1 to TRBJ2-7; TRBD1 is a possible D gene (5 bases). V was pared by 2 bases and J by 3 bases, with 15 bases between. There are 15 residues in the CDR3. Per germline, CDR1 SGHRS and CDR2 YFSETQ. CDR3 nucleotide sequence: TGCGCCAGCAGCTTTACCCCCGGCAGGGTCTACGAGCAGTACTTC. Encoded protein: CASSFTPGRVYEQYF.

V and J are TRBV5-1 and TRBJ2-7, with 8 bases aligning to TRBD1. The ends lost 7 bases at V and 2 bases at J; junction bases unmatched: 5. The germline V gene has CDR1 SGHRS and CDR2 YFSETQ. The CDR3 is 13 amino acids. This CDR3 is CASARDRTYEQYF. DNA for the CDR3: TGCGCCAGCGCCCGGGACAGGACCTACGAGCAGTACTTC.

The chain couples TRBV7-9 to TRBJ1-1; D gene uncertain. The V end lost 4 bases, the J end lost 4 bases, and 13 bases lay between the germline ends. The V gene's germline CDR1 is SEHNR and CDR2 FQNEAQ (reference sequence). CDR3 length: 14 amino acids. CDR3 sequence (DNA): TGTGCCAGCAGCTCAAACACAGTGTCCACTGAAGCTTTCTTT. Amino acids: CASSSNTVSTEAFF. Supplemented by reference TRBV7-9 and TRBJ1-1, the full variable domain reads DTGVSQNPRHKITKRGQNVTFRCDPISEHNRLYWYRQTLGQGPEFLTYFQNEAQLEKSRLLSDRFSAERPKGSFSTLEIQRTEQGDSAMYLCASSSNTVSTEAFFGQGTRLTVV.